This TCR beta chain was profiled in a study of CD8 T cells in Susac syndrome. At the level of the study: The sequenced Susac syndrome patients included five or six who had clinically active disease and eight who were in remission.

Random hexamers were used to reverse transcribe an amount of about 0.5 to 1 ug RNA. TCR beta CDR3 was amplified by immunoSEQ multiplex PCR. This amplification extended across 54 Vbeta and 13 Jbeta segments. TCRdb used MiXCR to reprocess the immunoSEQ multiplex PCR reads, holding one entry per CDR3 protein. The table includes fewer than 140,000 distinct CDR3 sequences, 94% detected once. V was pared by 6 bases and J by 4 bases, with 5 bases of the junction left unmatched. Germline V gene sequence: CDR1 MNHEY, CDR2 SVGAGI. The CDR3 is made up of 14 amino acids. From blood CD8+ and CD4+ T cells, TCR beta sequences were generated.

Material: CD8+ T cells from PBMCs. The V gene is TRBV6-5, the J gene TRBJ2-2; 7 positions agree with TRBD2. This clonotype was obtained from a human donor with Susac syndrome. The CDR3 is CASRGGVSTGELFF. CDR3 DNA sequence: TGTGCCAGCAGGGGGGGGGTGAGCACCGGGGAGCTGTTTTTT.